These T cell receptor beta chains were read from a single sample in a study of blood T cell repertoires in COVID-19. Clones were sequenced by immunoSEQ multiplex PCR, and TCRdb holds only the in-frame ones, with some missing. There are about 250,000 clones in the sample; 80% to 90% occur only once, and roughly 4.8% lies in the top ten. Source material: peripheral blood. The receptors were sampled from a woman aged 40 to 50 who had recovered from COVID-19. Each CDR3 is given with its conserved first and last residue. The D gene is left open where the match is weak. The listing skips clone size in some rows; elsewhere it reads once, few, many or a size class.

clone_size: -
d_call: -
v_call: TRBV4-3
j_call: TRBJ1-2
cdr3_length: 13
cdr3_nt: TGCGCCAGCAGCCAATCAGCTAACTATGGCTACACCTTC
cdr3_aa: CASSQSANYGYTF

clone_size: -
d_call: -
v_call: TRBV18
j_call: TRBJ2-7
cdr3_length: 14
cdr3_nt: TGTGCCAGCTCACTGCGCGCAGGGGTGGACGAGCAGTACTTC
cdr3_aa: CASSLRAGVDEQYF

clone_size: -
d_call: -
v_call: TRBV5-1
j_call: TRBJ1-2
cdr3_length: 13
cdr3_nt: TGCGCCAGCAGCTTGGCGAGGTCTGAAGGCTACACCTTC
cdr3_aa: CASSLARSEGYTF

clone_size: -
d_call: TRBD2
v_call: TRBV19
j_call: TRBJ2-3
cdr3_length: 17
cdr3_nt: TGTGCCAGTAGTCCTAAAGGACTAGCGGGAATCGCAGATACGCAGTATTTT
cdr3_aa: CASSPKGLAGIADTQYF

clone_size: few
d_call: -
v_call: TRBV19
j_call: TRBJ2-1
cdr3_length: 8
cdr3_nt: TGTGCCAGTAGTCAGGAGTTCTTC
cdr3_aa: CASSQEFF

clone_size: once
d_call: -
v_call: TRBV9
j_call: TRBJ2-7
cdr3_length: 15
cdr3_nt: TGTGCCAGCAGCGTAGCGGCAGGGTGGACCTACGAGCAGTACTTC
cdr3_aa: CASSVAAGWTYEQYF

clone_size: -
d_call: -
v_call: TRBV20-1
j_call: TRBJ1-2
cdr3_length: 14
cdr3_nt: TGCAGTGCTAGTCCGGGGGGCGCAGTCTATGGCTACACCTTC
cdr3_aa: CSASPGGAVYGYTF

clone_size: -
d_call: -
v_call: TRBV7-9
j_call: TRBJ2-5
cdr3_length: 13
cdr3_nt: TGTGCCAGCGAATGGACATCCCAAGAGACCCAGTACTTC
cdr3_aa: CASEWTSQETQYF

clone_size: -
d_call: TRBD2
v_call: TRBV5-4
j_call: TRBJ2-5
cdr3_length: 19
cdr3_nt: TGTGCCAGCAGTTCTGGACTAGCGGGGGGGCACACAATCCAAGAGACCCAGTACTTC
cdr3_aa: CASSSGLAGGHTIQETQYF

clone_size: -
d_call: TRBD1
v_call: TRBV9
j_call: TRBJ1-1
cdr3_length: 14
cdr3_nt: TGTGCCAGCAGCGTAGGACAGGGGAACACTGAAGCTTTCTTT
cdr3_aa: CASSVGQGNTEAFF

clone_size: -
d_call: TRBD2
v_call: TRBV10-3
j_call: TRBJ2-1
cdr3_length: 17
cdr3_nt: TGTGCCATCAGTGAGGCGATAGCGGGGGGTTCCTACAATGAGCAGTTCTTC
cdr3_aa: CAISEAIAGGSYNEQFF